This T cell receptor (beta chain) stems from a study of T cells in Graves' hyperthyroidism and ophthalmopathy. Study conclusions and caveats: Most thyroid clonotypes expanded above 0.001 appeared in blood too.

As to this clonotype: The antigen remains undetermined.

Between the trimmed V and J ends, which lost 0 bases and 2 bases, there was a span of 8 bases. This CDR3 is 14 amino acids long. Germline V gene data show CDR1 as MGHRA and CDR2 as YSYEKL. What was amplified from RNA transcripts were TCR beta CDR3 regions. HTBI primers were used for first-round RT-PCR of the TCR CDR3. Each CDR3 protein is one row after TCRdb ran MiXCR on the multiplex PCR reads. The repertoire holds approximately 400,000 distinct CDR3 sequences, with about 15% as singletons. For Graves' hyperthyroidism to be stable, ophthalmopathy could not progress within 18 months. Out of more than 8 ml of fresh peripheral blood came the PBMCs.

The receptor was derived from a woman aged 60-70 years with Graves' hyperthyroidism. The rearrangement links TRBV4-1 to TRBJ2-7; tentatively, D is TRBD1 or TRBD2 (5 bases each). Sequencing used blood. Here the CDR3 DNA reads TGCGCCAGCAGCCAAGATCGAGGGGCCTACGAGCAGTACTTC. Amino acids: CASSQDRGAYEQYF.